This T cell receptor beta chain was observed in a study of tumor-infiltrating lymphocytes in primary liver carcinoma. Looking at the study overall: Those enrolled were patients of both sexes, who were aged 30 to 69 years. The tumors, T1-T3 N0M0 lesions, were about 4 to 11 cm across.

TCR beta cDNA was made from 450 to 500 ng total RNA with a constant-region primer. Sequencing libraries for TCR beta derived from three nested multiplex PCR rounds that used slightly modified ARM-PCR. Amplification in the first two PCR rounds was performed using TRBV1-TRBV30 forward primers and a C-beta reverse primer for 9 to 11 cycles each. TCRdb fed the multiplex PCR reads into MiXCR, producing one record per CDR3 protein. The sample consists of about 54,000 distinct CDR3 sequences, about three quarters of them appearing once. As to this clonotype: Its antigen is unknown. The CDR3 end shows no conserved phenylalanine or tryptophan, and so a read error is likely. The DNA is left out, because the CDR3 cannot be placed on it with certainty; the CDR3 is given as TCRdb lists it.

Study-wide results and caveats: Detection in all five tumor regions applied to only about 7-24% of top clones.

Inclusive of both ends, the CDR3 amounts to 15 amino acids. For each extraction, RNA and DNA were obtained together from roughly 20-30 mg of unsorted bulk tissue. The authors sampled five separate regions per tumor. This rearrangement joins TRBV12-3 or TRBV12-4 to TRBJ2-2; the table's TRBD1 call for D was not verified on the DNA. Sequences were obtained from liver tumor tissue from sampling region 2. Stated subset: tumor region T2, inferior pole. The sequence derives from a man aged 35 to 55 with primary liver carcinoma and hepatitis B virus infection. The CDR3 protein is CASNLGQGATGELSL.